This TCR beta chain was profiled in a study of vaccination effects on CD4 cells after COVID-19. The CDR3 has 13 amino acids. Germline loops: CDR1 DFQATT, CDR2 SNEGSKA (reference sequence). Trimming took off 3 bases at V and 7 bases at J, with 10 bases between the two ends. To note about this clone: Antigen: not known.

Sequencing in the ViraFEST assay came after antigen-specific CD4+ T cells had been expanded with viral peptide pools, which were used to stimulate PBMC. Subsequent to a culture period of around eleven days, CD4+ T cells were isolated. Nucleocapsid antibody tests were negative, and the vaccine recipients had no prior SARS-CoV-2 infection. A half-medium replacement with IL-2 medium was carried out on days 3 and 7. The table came from immunoSEQ multiplex PCR; TCRdb's copy has only in-frame clones and leaves some out. The sample yields about 40,000 clones, 55% to 75% seen once. The chain has TRBV20-1 and TRBJ1-6; D is possibly TRBD1 (6 bases). The receptor was isolated from a human donor who received a COVID-19 vaccine. Sequenced material: CD4+ T cells from PBMCs cultured with SARS-CoV-2 spike peptides, taken before COVID-19 vaccination. This CDR3 reads CSASEGQNSPLHF. For the CDR3, the DNA is TGCAGTGCTAGTGAGGGACAAAATTCACCCCTCCACTTT.